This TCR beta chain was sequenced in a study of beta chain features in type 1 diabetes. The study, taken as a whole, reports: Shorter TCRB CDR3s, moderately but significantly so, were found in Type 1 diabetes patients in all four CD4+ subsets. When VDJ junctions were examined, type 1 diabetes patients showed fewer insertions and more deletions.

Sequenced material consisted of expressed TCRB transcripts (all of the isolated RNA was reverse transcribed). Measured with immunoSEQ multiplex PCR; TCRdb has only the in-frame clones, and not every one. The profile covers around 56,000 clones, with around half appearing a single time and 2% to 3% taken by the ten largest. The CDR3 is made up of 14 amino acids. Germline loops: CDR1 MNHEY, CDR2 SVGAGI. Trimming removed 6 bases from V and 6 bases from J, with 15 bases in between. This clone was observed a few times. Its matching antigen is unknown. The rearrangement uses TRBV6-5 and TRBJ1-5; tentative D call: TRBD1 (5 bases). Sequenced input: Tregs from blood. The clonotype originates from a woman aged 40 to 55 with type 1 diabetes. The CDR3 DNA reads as TGTGCCAGCAGCTGGGGGGGTTTCGGTCAGCCCCAGCATTTT. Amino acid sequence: CASSWGGFGQPQHF.